One and the same sample provided the 5 T cell receptor beta chains below, sequenced in a study of beta chain features in type 1 diabetes. Points from the study as a whole: When Type 1 diabetes patients were examined, their TCRB CDR3s proved moderately but significantly shorter in all four CD4+ subsets.

What was sequenced were expressed TCRB transcripts, since all of the isolated RNA had been reverse transcribed. Generated by immunoSEQ multiplex PCR, the TCRdb table keeps only in-frame clones and is missing some. The sample lists over 100,000 clones; about a sixth were seen once. Their target antigens are unknown. The specimen was central memory CD4+ T cells from blood. The receptors originated from a man younger than 40 with type 1 diabetes.

This chain connects TRBV12-2 to TRBJ2-3; the table names TRBD2, a call not compared with the DNA. TRBV12-2 is given as a pseudogene. The CDR3 is made up of 14 amino acids. The CDR3 spells CASRLVRLADTQYF. In DNA, the CDR3 is TGTGCAAGTCGCTTAGTGAGGCTAGCTGATACGCAGTATTTT.

V is TRBV18 and J is TRBJ2-7; TRBD2 aligns across 7 bases. CDR1 and CDR2 (germline): KGHSH, LQKENI. V gave up 2 bases and J gave up 4 bases; unmatched junction bases: 8. The CDR3 loop spans 15 amino acids. CDR3 DNA sequence: TGTGCCAGCTCACCAGAGACTAGCCTAGTATACGAGCAGTACTTC. Translating it yields CASSPETSLVYEQYF.

There are a few counts of this clone. V usage is TRBV7-8 and J usage is TRBJ2-2, with D possibly being TRBD1 (5 bases). Germline values: CDR1 SGHVS, CDR2 FQNEAQ. This CDR3 has 14 residues. V was shortened by 5 bases and J by 6 bases, with 13 bases between the two germline ends. The CDR3 DNA reads TGTGCCAGCAGCCAAATCAGGGAATCCGGGGAGCTGTTTTTT. This sequence encodes CASSQIRESGELFF.

This chain joins TRBV7-2 and TRBJ2-4, with 9 bases that match TRBD1. In germline, CDR1 is SGHTA, CDR2 FQGNSA. The trim removed 5 bases at V and 9 bases at J, leaving 14 bases unmatched. This CDR3 is 16 amino acids long. CDR3 region: CASSKNIPGQGGIQYF. The DNA for the CDR3 is TGTGCCAGCAGCAAAAATATCCCGGGACAGGGAGGCATTCAGTACTTC.

The chain has TRBV7-2 and TRBJ2-5; TRBD2 matches 12 bases. CDR3 length equals 16 residues. Germline V gene sequence: CDR1 SGHTA, CDR2 FQGNSA. With V trimmed by 5 bases and J by 4 bases, 8 bases remained unmatched. The CDR3, as DNA: TGTGCCAGCAGCCGTAGACTAGCGGGGGCATCAGAGACCCAGTACTTC. Protein sequence: CASSRRLAGASETQYF.